This paragraph reports one T cell receptor beta chain. Primers included in the PCR were 60 Vbeta and 13 Jbeta primers. Sequencing was performed with immunoSEQ multiplex PCR; in TCRdb, only in-frame clones are kept and a portion is missing. The data contain more than 80,000 clones, roughly four fifths of them singletons. These data originate in a study of cytomegalovirus exposure and HLA in healthy donors. This CDR3 is built from 14 residues. Germline lookup yields CDR1 LNHDA and CDR2 SQIVND (reference sequence). V was trimmed by 3 bases and J by 6 bases, leaving 12 bases between them. The sequencing input was PBMCs. This receptor was identified in an older woman in good health and CMV-seropositive. V and J are TRBV19 and TRBJ1-5, with D perhaps TRBD1 (6 bases). CDR3 region: CASSIGGHGQPQHF. The CDR3 DNA reads TGTGCCAGTAGTATCGGGGGGCACGGTCAGCCCCAGCATTTT.